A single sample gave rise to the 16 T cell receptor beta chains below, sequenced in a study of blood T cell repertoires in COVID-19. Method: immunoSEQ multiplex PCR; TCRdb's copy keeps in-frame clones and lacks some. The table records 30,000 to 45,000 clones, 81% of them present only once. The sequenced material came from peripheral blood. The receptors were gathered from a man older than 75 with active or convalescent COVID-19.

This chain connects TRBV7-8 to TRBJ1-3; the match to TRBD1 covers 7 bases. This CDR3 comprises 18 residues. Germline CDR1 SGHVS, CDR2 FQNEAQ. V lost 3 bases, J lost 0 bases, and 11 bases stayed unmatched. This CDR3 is CASSLHFRDRFSGNTIYF. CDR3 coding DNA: TGTGCCAGCAGCTTGCACTTTCGGGACAGATTCTCTGGAAACACCATATATTTT.

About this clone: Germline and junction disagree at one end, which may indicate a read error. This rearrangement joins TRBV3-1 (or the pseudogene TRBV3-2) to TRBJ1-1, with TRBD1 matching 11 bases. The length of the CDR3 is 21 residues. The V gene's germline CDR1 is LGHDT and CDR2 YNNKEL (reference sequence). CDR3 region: CASSHGGQGASKTGLKTEAFF. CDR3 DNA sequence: TGTGCCAGCAGCCATGGAGGACAGGGGGCGAGTAAGACGGGCCTGAAAACTGAAGCTTTCTTT.

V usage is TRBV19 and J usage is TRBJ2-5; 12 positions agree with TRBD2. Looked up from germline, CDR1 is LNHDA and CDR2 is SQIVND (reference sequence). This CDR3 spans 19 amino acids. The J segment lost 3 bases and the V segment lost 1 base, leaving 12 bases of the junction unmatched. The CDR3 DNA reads TGTGCCAGTAGTATAGGGACTGCCTGGACTAGCGGGGACAAAGAGACCCAGTACTTC. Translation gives CASSIGTAWTSGDKETQYF.

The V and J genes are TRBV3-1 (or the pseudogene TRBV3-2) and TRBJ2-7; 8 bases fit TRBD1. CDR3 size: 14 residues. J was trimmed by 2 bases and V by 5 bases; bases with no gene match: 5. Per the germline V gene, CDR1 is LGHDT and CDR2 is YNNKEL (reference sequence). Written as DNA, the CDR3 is TGTGCCAGCAGCTGGACAGGGATCACCTACGAGCAGTACTTC. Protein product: CASSWTGITYEQYF.

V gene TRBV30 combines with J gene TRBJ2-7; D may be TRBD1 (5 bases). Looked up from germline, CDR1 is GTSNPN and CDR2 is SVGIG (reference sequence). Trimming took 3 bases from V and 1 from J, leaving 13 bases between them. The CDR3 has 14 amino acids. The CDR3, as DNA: TGTGCCTGGAGGGTCTGGGGCAGTTCCTACGAGCAGTACTTC. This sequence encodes CAWRVWGSSYEQYF.

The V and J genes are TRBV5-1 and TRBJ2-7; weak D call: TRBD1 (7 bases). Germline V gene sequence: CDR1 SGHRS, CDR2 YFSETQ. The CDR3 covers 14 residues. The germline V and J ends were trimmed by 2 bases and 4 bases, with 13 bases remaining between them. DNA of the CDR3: TGCGCCAGCAGCTTAGCCAGGGGGGCTTACGAGCAGTACTTC. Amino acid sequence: CASSLARGAYEQYF.

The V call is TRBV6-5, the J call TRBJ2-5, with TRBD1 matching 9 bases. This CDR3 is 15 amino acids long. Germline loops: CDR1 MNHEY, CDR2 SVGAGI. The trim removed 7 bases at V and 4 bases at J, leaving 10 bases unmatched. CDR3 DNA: TGTGCCAGCAAACAGGGGGCGCTAGGTGGAGAGACCCAGTACTTC. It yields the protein CASKQGALGGETQYF.

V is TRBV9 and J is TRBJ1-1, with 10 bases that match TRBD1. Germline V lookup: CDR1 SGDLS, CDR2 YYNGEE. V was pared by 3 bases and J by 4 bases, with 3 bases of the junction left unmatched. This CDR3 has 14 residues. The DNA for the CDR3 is TGTGCCAGCAGCGGACAGGGGGCGACCACTGAAGCTTTCTTT. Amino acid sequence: CASSGQGATTEAFF.

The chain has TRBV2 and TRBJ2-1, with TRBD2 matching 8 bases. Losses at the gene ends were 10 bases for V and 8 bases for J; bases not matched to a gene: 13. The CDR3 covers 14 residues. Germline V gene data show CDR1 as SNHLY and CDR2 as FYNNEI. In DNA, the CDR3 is TGTGCCACCCCCGGGACTAGATTCAGCGATGAGCAGTTCTTC. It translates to CATPGTRFSDEQFF.

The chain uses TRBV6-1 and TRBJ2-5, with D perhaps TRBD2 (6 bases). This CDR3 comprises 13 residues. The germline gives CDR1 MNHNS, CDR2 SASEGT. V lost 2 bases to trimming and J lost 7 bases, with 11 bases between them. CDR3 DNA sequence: TGTGCCAGCAGTGAAAGGGACTCGGGGACCCAGTACTTC. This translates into CASSERDSGTQYF.

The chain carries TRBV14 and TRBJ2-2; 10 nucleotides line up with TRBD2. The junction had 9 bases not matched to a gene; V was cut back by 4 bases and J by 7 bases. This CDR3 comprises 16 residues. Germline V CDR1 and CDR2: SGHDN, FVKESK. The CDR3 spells CASSPERGGLGGELFF. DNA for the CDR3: TGTGCCAGCAGCCCGGAGCGGGGGGGCCTGGGCGGGGAGCTGTTTTTT.

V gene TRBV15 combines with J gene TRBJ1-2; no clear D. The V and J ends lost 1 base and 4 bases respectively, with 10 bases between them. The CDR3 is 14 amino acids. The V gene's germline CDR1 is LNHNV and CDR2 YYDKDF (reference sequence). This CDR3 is CATSRGEGTYGYTF. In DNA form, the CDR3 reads TGTGCCACCAGCAGAGGGGAGGGAACCTATGGCTACACCTTC.

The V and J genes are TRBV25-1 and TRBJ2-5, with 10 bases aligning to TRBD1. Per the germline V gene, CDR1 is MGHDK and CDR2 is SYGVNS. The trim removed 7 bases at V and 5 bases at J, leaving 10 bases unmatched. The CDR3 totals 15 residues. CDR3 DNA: TGTGCCAGCACCGGCGCGACAGGGGGCGAGGAGACCCAGTACTTC. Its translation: CASTGATGGEETQYF. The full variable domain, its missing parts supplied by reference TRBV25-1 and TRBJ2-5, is EADIYQTPRYLVIGTGKKITLECSQTMGHDKMYWYQQDPGMELHLIHYSYGVNSTEKGDLSSESTVSRIRTEHFPLTLESARPSHTSQYLCASTGATGGEETQYFGPGTRLLVL.

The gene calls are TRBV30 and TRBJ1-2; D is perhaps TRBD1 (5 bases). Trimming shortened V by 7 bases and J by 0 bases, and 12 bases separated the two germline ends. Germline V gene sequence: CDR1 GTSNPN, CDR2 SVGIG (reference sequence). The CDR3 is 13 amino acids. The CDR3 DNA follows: TGTGCCTCCCCGGAGGGGTCTAACTATGGCTACACCTTC. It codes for CASPEGSNYGYTF.

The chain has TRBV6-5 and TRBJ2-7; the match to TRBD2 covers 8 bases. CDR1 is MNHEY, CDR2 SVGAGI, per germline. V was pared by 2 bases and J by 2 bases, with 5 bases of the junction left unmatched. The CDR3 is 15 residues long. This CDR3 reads CASSYHQRGTYEQYF. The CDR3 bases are TGTGCCAGCAGTTACCACCAGCGGGGGACCTACGAGCAGTACTTC.

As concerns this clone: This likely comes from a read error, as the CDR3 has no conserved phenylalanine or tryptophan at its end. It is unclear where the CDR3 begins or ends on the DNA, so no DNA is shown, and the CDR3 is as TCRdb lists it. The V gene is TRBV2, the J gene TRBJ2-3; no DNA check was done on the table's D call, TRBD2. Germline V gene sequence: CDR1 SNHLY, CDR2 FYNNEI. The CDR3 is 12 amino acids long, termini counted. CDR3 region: CASRMGTRPRFV.